These 30 T cell receptor beta chains were sequenced from one sample in a study of cytomegalovirus exposure and HLA in healthy donors. Primers for the PCR totalled 60 Vbeta and 13 Jbeta. Sequencing used immunoSEQ multiplex PCR; TCRdb keeps in-frame clones, though not all of them. The repertoire has just over 150,000 clones, roughly 80% of them found once; the top ten carry 1.1% to 1.5%. Sequencing was done on a sample of PBMCs. Source of these receptors: a woman aged 30 to 39 in good health and CMV-seronegative.

The V and J genes are TRBV7-2 and TRBJ1-1; the match to TRBD1 covers 11 bases. The V segment lost 5 bases and the J segment 5 bases; nucleotides outside the gene matches: 7. The length of the CDR3 is 15 residues. CDR1 SGHTA and CDR2 FQGNSA come from the germline V gene. In DNA form, the CDR3 reads TGTGCCAGCAGCCTGGTGTGGGACAGGGGGACTGAAGCTTTCTTT. This encodes CASSLVWDRGTEAFF.

V is TRBV28 and J is TRBJ2-3; 7 bases are a match to TRBD2. There are 15 residues in the CDR3. V lost 3 bases to trimming and J lost 2 bases; unmatched junction nucleotides: 5. Germline CDR1 and CDR2: MDHEN and SYDVKM. CDR3 nucleotide sequence: TGTGCCAGCAGTTTCGGCGGGGGTTACACAGATACGCAGTATTTT. Its translation: CASSFGGGYTDTQYF. The full variable domain, rest sourced from reference TRBV28 and TRBJ2-3, is DVKVTQSSRYLVKRTGEKVFLECVQDMDHENMFWYRQDPGLGLRLIYFSYDVKMKEKGDIPEGYSVSREKKERFSLILESASTNQTSMYLCASSFGGGYTDTQYFGPGTRLTVL.

This clone was detected only once. The chain recombines TRBV7-3 with TRBJ2-2, with TRBD2 identical over 11 bases. The CDR3 length is 15 residues. V shed 4 bases, J shed 7 bases, and the junction held 5 bases outside the gene matches. CDR1 is SGHTA, CDR2 FQGTGA, per germline. Here the CDR3 DNA reads TGTGCCAGCAGCTCTCCGGGACTAGCGGTCGGGGAGCTGTTTTTT. It is translated as CASSSPGLAVGELFF.

This rearrangement joins TRBV7-2 to TRBJ2-5, with 8 bases matching TRBD1. J gave up 5 bases and V 7 bases, and 12 bases lay outside the gene matches. This CDR3 region has 15 residues. Per germline, CDR1 SGHTA and CDR2 FQGNSA. This chain's CDR3 is CASNIVVDREETQYF. DNA for the CDR3: TGTGCCAGCAACATTGTCGTGGACAGGGAGGAGACCCAGTACTTC.

This rearrangement joins TRBV5-1 to TRBJ2-7; the match to TRBD1 covers 9 bases. The CDR3 loop spans 15 amino acids. Looked up from germline, CDR1 is SGHRS and CDR2 is YFSETQ. The V and J ends lost 3 bases and 3 bases, in that order; junction bases with no gene match: 7. The CDR3 spells CASSWGGQGNYEQYF. In DNA form, the CDR3 reads TGCGCCAGCAGCTGGGGGGGACAGGGTAACTACGAGCAGTACTTC.

This clone was detected only a few times. The chain is built from TRBV9 and TRBJ1-2; 7 bases are a match to TRBD1. The CDR3 has 15 residues. V lost 3 bases, J lost 2 bases, and 7 bases stayed unmatched. Germline V gene lookup returns CDR1 SGDLS and CDR2 YYNGEE. CDR3 DNA sequence: TGTGCCAGCAGCGATACCAGGGGGATCAACTATGGCTACACCTTC. It codes for CASSDTRGINYGYTF.

This sequence joins TRBV14 and TRBJ1-2, with TRBD1 matching 7 bases. CDR3 length: 13 amino acids. Germline assignment: CDR1 SGHDN and CDR2 FVKESK. Losses at the gene ends were 5 bases for V and 4 bases for J; bases not matched to a gene: 4. The CDR3 DNA sequence: TGTGCCAGCAGCTACCGACAGGGCTATGGCTACACCTTC. It encodes CASSYRQGYGYTF. Variable domain in full (rest from reference TRBV14 and TRBJ1-2): EAGVTQFPSHSVIEKGQTVTLRCDPISGHDNLYWYRRVMGKEIKFLLHFVKESKQDESGMPNNRFLAERTGGTYSTLKVQPAELEDSGVYFCASSYRQGYGYTFGSGTRLTVV.

The rearrangement uses TRBV11-3 and TRBJ2-7; 8 nucleotides match TRBD1. Looked up from germline, CDR1 is SGHNT and CDR2 is YENEEA. This CDR3 spans 16 amino acids. V shed 5 bases and J 4 bases; nucleotides not matched to a gene: 13. Here the CDR3 DNA reads TGTGCCAGCAGCAGGAGTTGGGCAGGGGGCCCTTACGAGCAGTACTTC. It encodes CASSRSWAGGPYEQYF.

The chain has TRBV29-1 and TRBJ1-1, with 8 bases that match TRBD1. The trim removed 6 bases at V and 4 bases at J, leaving 4 bases unmatched. This CDR3 contains 12 residues. The germline V gene has CDR1 SQVTM and CDR2 ANQGSEA. CDR3 residues: CSVRTGGTEAFF. The CDR3 DNA reads as TGCAGCGTCAGAACAGGGGGCACTGAAGCTTTCTTT.

The chain couples TRBV19 to TRBJ2-3; 7 bases are shared with TRBD1. Germline loops: CDR1 LNHDA, CDR2 SQIVND (reference sequence). The CDR3 covers 14 residues. Trimming at V came to 4 bases and at J to 0 bases, leaving 1 base not matched to a gene. CDR3 DNA: TGTGCCAGTAGTACGGACAGGAGCACAGATACGCAGTATTTT. Protein sequence: CASSTDRSTDTQYF. Full variable domain (outside the CDR3, taken from reference TRBV19 and TRBJ2-3): DGGITQSPKYLFRKEGQNVTLSCEQNLNHDAMYWYRQDPGQGLRLIYYSQIVNDFQKGDIAEGYSVSREKKESFPLTVTSAQKNPTAFYLCASSTDRSTDTQYFGPGTRLTVL.

This clone was counted a few times. The chain employs TRBV19 and TRBJ1-1; D gene uncertain. This CDR3 comprises 16 residues. Germline V gives CDR1 LNHDA, CDR2 SQIVND (reference sequence). V lost 3 bases and J 1 base, leaving 15 bases between the germline ends. CDR3 in DNA: TGTGCCAGTAGTATGGCGGCCTCCCCTGGGAACACTGAAGCTTTCTTT. It specifies CASSMAASPGNTEAFF.

In its sample, this clone was seen once. The chain recombines TRBV27 with TRBJ1-2; 7 bases are shared with TRBD1. The CDR3 extends over 17 amino acids. The germline V gene encodes CDR1 MNHEY and CDR2 SMNVEV (reference sequence). V trimming: 5 bases; J trimming: 0 bases; junction bases outside the gene matches: 12. CDR3 bases: TGTGCCAGCAGTAATAATCCGGGACAGCAAACTAACTATGGCTACACCTTC. Translation gives CASSNNPGQQTNYGYTF.

The J gene is TRBJ1-6, the V gene TRBV7-2; a weak D match, TRBD1 (6 bases). This CDR3 region has 16 residues. The V gene lost 6 bases and the J gene lost 5 bases, with 17 bases spanning the gap. CDR1 is SGHTA and CDR2 is FQGNSA in the germline V gene. The DNA for the CDR3 is TGTGCCAGCAGTCACGGGGGGCTAATGAATAATTCACCCCTCCACTTT. Translation: CASSHGGLMNNSPLHF.

This clone has more than one count but fewer than ten. The J gene is TRBJ2-3, the V gene TRBV2, with 9 bases that match TRBD2. Germline loops: CDR1 SNHLY, CDR2 FYNNEI. With V trimmed by 6 bases and J by 5 bases, 6 bases remained unmatched. The CDR3 has 14 amino acids. The CDR3 spells CASRVSGGQDTQYF. The DNA of the CDR3 is TGTGCCAGCAGGGTTAGCGGGGGACAAGATACGCAGTATTTT.

The J gene is TRBJ1-5, the V gene TRBV2; D uncertain. CDR1 is SNHLY, CDR2 FYNNEI, per germline. Between the trimmed V and J ends, which lost 3 bases and 3 bases, there was a span of 9 bases. This CDR3 comprises 14 residues. CDR3 sequence: CASSETSPNQPQHF. CDR3 in DNA: TGTGCCAGCAGTGAGACTTCACCCAATCAGCCCCAGCATTTT.

In its sample, this clone was seen once. The chain couples TRBV18 to TRBJ2-1, with TRBD2 matching over 8 bases. There are 13 residues in the CDR3. With 5 bases clipped from V and 7 bases from J, the junction kept 4 bases outside the gene matches. Germline V CDR1 and CDR2: KGHSH, LQKENI. The CDR3 DNA is TGTGCCAGCTCAGGGACTAGTGGGAATGAGCAGTTCTTC. Translation gives CASSGTSGNEQFF.

V and J are TRBV30 and TRBJ2-5; D is undetermined. The J call may be mistaken, given a closer DNA end match to TRBJ2-7. The CDR3 is made up of 13 amino acids. The germline CDR1 and CDR2 sequences are GTSNPN and SVGIG (reference sequence). CDR3 in amino acids: CAWMRSNSYEQYF. CDR3 DNA: TGTGCCTGGATGAGGAGTAACTCCTACGAGCAGTACTTC.

The V call is TRBV7-3, the J call TRBJ2-5; D may be TRBD2 (6 bases). Germline V lookup: CDR1 SGHTA, CDR2 FQGTGA. Trimming stripped 4 bases from V and 3 bases from J, with 9 bases between. This CDR3 comprises 13 residues. The CDR3 spells CASSWGLKETQYF. Written as DNA, the CDR3 is TGTGCCAGCAGCTGGGGACTTAAAGAGACCCAGTACTTC.

The rearrangement uses TRBV9 and TRBJ2-3; D remains ambiguous. The CDR3 is 16 residues long. Germline V gene sequence: CDR1 SGDLS, CDR2 YYNGEE. The germline V and J ends were trimmed by 0 bases and 0 bases, with 11 bases remaining between them. The CDR3 coding sequence is TGTGCCAGCAGCGTAGGAATCCTATCTAGCACAGATACGCAGTATTTT. Protein: CASSVGILSSTDTQYF.

The rearrangement joins TRBV19 to TRBJ2-1; no reliable D call. Trimming took 3 bases from V and 9 from J, leaving 9 bases between them. The V gene's germline CDR1 is LNHDA and CDR2 SQIVND (reference sequence). The CDR3 loop spans 12 amino acids. The CDR3 bases are TGTGCCAGTAGTATCCGCTCCGGTGAGCAGTTCTTC. This sequence encodes CASSIRSGEQFF.

The chain employs TRBV6-5 and TRBJ1-2; 10 positions match TRBD1. The V and J ends lost 5 bases and 13 bases, in that order; junction bases with no gene match: 7. The CDR3 is 12 residues long. The germline V gene encodes CDR1 MNHEY and CDR2 SVGAGI. The CDR3 sequence: CASSNRGTGATF. CDR3 DNA: TGTGCCAGCAGTAACCGGGGGACAGGGGCCACCTTC.

The CDR3 DNA is TGTGCCAGCAGCCAAGGACAGGGAAACTACAATGAGCAGTTCTTC. It codes for CASSQGQGNYNEQFF. This chain joins TRBV11-1 and TRBJ2-1, with 8 bases matching TRBD1. Germline CDR1 and CDR2: SGHAT and FQDESV (reference sequence). This CDR3 has 15 amino acids. V lost 5 bases and J lost 3; bases outside the gene matches: 6. The variable domain in full, with the rest retrieved from reference TRBV11-1 and TRBJ2-1, is EAEVAQSPRYKITEKSQAVAFWCDPISGHATLYWYRQILGQGPELLVQFQDESVVDDSQLPKDRFSAERLKGVDSTLKIQPAELGDSAMYLCASSQGQGNYNEQFFGPGTRLTVL.

This sequence joins TRBV29-1 and TRBJ1-4; D is perhaps TRBD1 (5 bases). The germline CDR1 and CDR2 sequences are SQVTM and ANQGSEA. V was clipped by 7 bases and J by 5 bases, with 17 bases between them. This CDR3 has 14 amino acids. In nucleotides, the CDR3 is TGCAGCGCCCGGCGGGGGAATTCAAATGAAAAACTGTTTTTT. Translating gives CSARRGNSNEKLFF.

J is TRBJ1-1 and V is TRBV18, with 10 bases identical to TRBD1. From germline, CDR1 is KGHSH and CDR2 LQKENI. Trimming at V came to 4 bases and at J to 6 bases, leaving 2 bases not matched to a gene. CDR3 length: 13 amino acids. The CDR3 loop reads CASSQGQGAEAFF. The CDR3 coding sequence is TGTGCCAGCTCACAAGGACAGGGGGCTGAAGCTTTCTTT.

The V gene is TRBV11-3, the J gene TRBJ2-7, with a possible D match to TRBD1 (6 bases). The CDR3 length is 13 residues. V lost 5 bases, J lost 5 bases, and 13 bases lay in between. Germline-derived CDR1 and CDR2 are SGHNT and YENEEA. The CDR3 bases are TGTGCCAGCAGCCGAAGACAGGATAACGAGCAGTACTTC. Translating gives CASSRRQDNEQYF.

The chain links TRBV2 to TRBJ1-1, with 7 bases aligning to TRBD1. The CDR3 sequence is 14 residues long. Germline V gene lookup returns CDR1 SNHLY and CDR2 FYNNEI. The junction had 3 bases not matched to a gene; V was cut back by 3 bases and J by 2 bases. CDR3 nucleotides: TGTGCCAGCAGTGACGGGACAGCCAACACTGAAGCTTTCTTT. As protein: CASSDGTANTEAFF.

V and J are TRBV2 and TRBJ1-3; D is unresolved. Germline assignment: CDR1 SNHLY and CDR2 FYNNEI. CDR3 length equals 15 residues. Trimming left V 4 bases short and J 0 bases short, with 10 bases between. In DNA, the CDR3 is TGTGCCAGCAGTGGAGGCAAGAGCTCTGGAAACACCATATATTTT. It translates to CASSGGKSSGNTIYF.

The rearrangement uses TRBV9 and TRBJ2-5; 12 nucleotides agree with TRBD2. This CDR3 is built from 16 residues. The junction had 3 bases not matched to a gene; V was cut back by 0 bases and J by 3 bases. Germline values: CDR1 SGDLS, CDR2 YYNGEE. CDR3 in DNA: TGTGCCAGCAGCGTAGGACTAGCGGGGGACAAAGAGACCCAGTACTTC. Encoded protein: CASSVGLAGDKETQYF.

The chain has TRBV2 and TRBJ2-2; TRBD1 is a possible D gene (5 bases). V was trimmed by 4 bases and J by 0 bases, leaving 9 bases between them. Germline V gene sequence: CDR1 SNHLY, CDR2 FYNNEI. The length of the CDR3 is 15 residues. Here the CDR3 DNA reads TGTGCCAGCAGTGGCAGGGCGGCGAACACCGGGGAGCTGTTTTTT. It yields the protein CASSGRAANTGELFF.

V and J are TRBV19 and TRBJ1-2; 7 nucleotides align to TRBD1. With V trimmed by 4 bases and J by 12 bases, 14 bases remained unmatched. This CDR3 contains 14 residues. Germline V gene lookup returns CDR1 LNHDA and CDR2 SQIVND (reference sequence). Here the CDR3 reads CASSSHRGAEQNTF. The CDR3 nucleotides read TGTGCCAGTAGTAGCCACAGGGGCGCGGAACAGAACACCTTC.